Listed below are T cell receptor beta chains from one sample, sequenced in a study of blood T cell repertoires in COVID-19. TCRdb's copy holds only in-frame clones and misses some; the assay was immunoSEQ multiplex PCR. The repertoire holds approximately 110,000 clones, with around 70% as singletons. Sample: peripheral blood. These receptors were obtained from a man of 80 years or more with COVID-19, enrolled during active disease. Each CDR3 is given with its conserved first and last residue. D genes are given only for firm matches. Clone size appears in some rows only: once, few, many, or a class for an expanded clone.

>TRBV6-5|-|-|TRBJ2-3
TGTGCCAGCAGCCTTCTAGCAGATACGCAGTATTTT
CASSLLADTQYF
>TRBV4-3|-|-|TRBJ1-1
TGCGCCAGCAGCCAAGATGGACAAATGAACACTGAAGCTTTCTTT
CASSQDGQMNTEAFF
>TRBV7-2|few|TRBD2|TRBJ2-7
TGTGCCAGCAGCTGGGGACTAGCGGGAGCCTACGAGCAGTACTTC
CASSWGLAGAYEQYF
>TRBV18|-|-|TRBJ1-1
TGTGCCAGCTCACCTGCGGGCACTGAAGCTTTCTTT
CASSPAGTEAFF
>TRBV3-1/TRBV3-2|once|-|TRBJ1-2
TGTGCCAGCAGCCACGCAGACTCGAACTATGGCTACACCTTC
CASSHADSNYGYTF
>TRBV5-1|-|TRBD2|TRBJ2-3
TGCGCCAGCAGCTTAGGCCTAGCGGACAGCACAGATACGCAGTATTTT
CASSLGLADSTDTQYF
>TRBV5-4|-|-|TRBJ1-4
TGTGCCAGCAGCTTGGACCCTAGAATTAATGAAAAACTGTTTTTT
CASSLDPRINEKLFF
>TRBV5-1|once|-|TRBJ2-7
TGCGCCAGCAGCTTGGCTTTCGGGAGCTCCTACGAGCAGTACTTC
CASSLAFGSSYEQYF
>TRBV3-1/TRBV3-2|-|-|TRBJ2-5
TGTGCCAGCAGCCAAGAGCTGGCAGGGTTGGGGGAGACCCAGTACTTC
CASSQELAGLGETQYF
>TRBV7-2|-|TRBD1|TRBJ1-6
TGTGCCAGCAGCAAAGGTAGGGGGCGCTTGGGTAATTCACCCCTCCACTTT
CASSKGRGRLGNSPLHF
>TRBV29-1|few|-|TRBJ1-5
TGCAGCGTTCAAGACAGAATAAATCAGCCCCAGCATTTT
CSVQDRINQPQHF
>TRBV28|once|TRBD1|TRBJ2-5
TGTGCCAGCAGCAGGGACAGGAAGCAAGAGACCCAGTACTTC
CASSRDRKQETQYF
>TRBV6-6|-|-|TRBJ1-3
TGTGCCAGCAGCCCCCCCCCGCCTCCACAGAGCAACACCATATATTTT
CASSPPPPPQSNTIYF
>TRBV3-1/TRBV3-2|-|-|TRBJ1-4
TGTGCCAGCAGCCCCGGGTCCGACGGTGAAAAACTGTTTTTT
CASSPGSDGEKLFF
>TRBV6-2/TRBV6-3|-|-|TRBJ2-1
TGTGCCAGCAGTTACTCTTTCTCGAGCTCCTACAATGAGCAGTTCTTC
CASSYSFSSSYNEQFF
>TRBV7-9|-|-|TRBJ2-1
TGTGCCAGCGCCAGCCCGATAGCGCCTTCCTACAATGAGCAGTTCTTC
CASASPIAPSYNEQFF
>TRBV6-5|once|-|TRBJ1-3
TGTGCCAGCAGACAGAGCTCTGGAAACACCATATATTTT
CASRQSSGNTIYF
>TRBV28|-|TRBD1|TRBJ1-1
TGTGCCAGCAGTCCCGGACAGGGCACTGAAGCTTTCTTT
CASSPGQGTEAFF
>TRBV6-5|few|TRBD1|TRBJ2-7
TGTGCCAGCAGCTCCAGGACAGGCAACTACGAGCAGTACTTC
CASSSRTGNYEQYF
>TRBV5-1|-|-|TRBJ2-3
TGCGCCAGCAGCAGGGGTTTCGGTACAGATACGCAGTATTTT
CASSRGFGTDTQYF
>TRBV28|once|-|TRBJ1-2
TGTGCCAGCAGTTCCTCGACAGTTTTTTATGGCTACACCTTC
CASSSSTVFYGYTF
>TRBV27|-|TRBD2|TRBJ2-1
TGTGCCAGCAGTCCCCCAGCGGGAAGAATCTACAATGAGCAGTTCTTC
CASSPPAGRIYNEQFF
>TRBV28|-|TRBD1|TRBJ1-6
TGTGCCAGCAGCTTAAACAGGGGCCCTCCGTATAATTCACCCCTCCACTTT
CASSLNRGPPYNSPLHF
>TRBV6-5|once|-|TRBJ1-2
TGTGCCCCCTTGGAGCGGGGGCCTAACTATGGCTACACCTTC
CAPLERGPNYGYTF
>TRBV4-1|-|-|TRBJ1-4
TGCGCCAGCAGCCAAGATCGGCGAGGGTCGAATGAAAAACTGTTTTTT
CASSQDRRGSNEKLFF
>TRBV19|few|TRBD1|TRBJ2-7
TGTGCCAGTAGTCCGAGCGGGACAGGGGACTACGAGCAGTACTTC
CASSPSGTGDYEQYF
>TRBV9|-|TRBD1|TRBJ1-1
TGTGCCAGCAGCGCGACAGGGGTTAACACTGAAGCTTTCTTT
CASSATGVNTEAFF
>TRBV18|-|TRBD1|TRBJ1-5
TGTGCCAGCTCCCAAGGGACAGCCGATTATCAGCCCCAGCATTTT
CASSQGTADYQPQHF
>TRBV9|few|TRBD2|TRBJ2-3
TGTGCCAGCAGCGTAAGCCCCCTAGCGGGAACCGAAGATACGCAGTATTTT
CASSVSPLAGTEDTQYF
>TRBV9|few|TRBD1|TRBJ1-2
TGTGCCAGCAGCGTAGGGACAGGGGGTGGTCTCTATGGCTACACCTTC
CASSVGTGGGLYGYTF
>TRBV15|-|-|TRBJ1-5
TGTGCCACCAGCAGAGATCAGGCGGGTCTCGAGCCCCAGCATTTT
CATSRDQAGLEPQHF
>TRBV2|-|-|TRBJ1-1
TGTGCCAGCAGCCGGGGGGGAGCGAACACTGAAGCTTTCTTT
CASSRGGANTEAFF
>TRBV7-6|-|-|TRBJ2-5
TGTGCCAGCAGCCCGGGAATTAAGGCCACGGCCCAGTACTTC
CASSPGIKATAQYF
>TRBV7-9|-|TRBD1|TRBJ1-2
TGTGCCAGCAGCTTAGGGACAGGGGACTATGGCTACACCTTC
CASSLGTGDYGYTF
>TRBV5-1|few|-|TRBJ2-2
TGCGCCAGCAGCTTGGAACTTCACACCGGGGAGCTGTTTTTT
CASSLELHTGELFF
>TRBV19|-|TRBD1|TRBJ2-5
TGTGCCAGTAGGGGGACAGAGGAAGAGACCCAGTACTTC
CASRGTEEETQYF
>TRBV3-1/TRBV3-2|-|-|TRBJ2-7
TGTGCCAGCAGCCTTTCGGGGACACAGAGCTCCTACGAGCAGTACTTC
CASSLSGTQSSYEQYF
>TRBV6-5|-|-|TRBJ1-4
TGTGCCAGCAGCCGAGAATACGGGACAAACGAAAAACTGTTTTTT
CASSREYGTNEKLFF
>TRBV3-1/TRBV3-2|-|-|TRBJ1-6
TGTGCCAGCAGCCAAGAGGGCGGGGCGCCCTATAATTCACCCCTCCACTTT
CASSQEGGAPYNSPLHF
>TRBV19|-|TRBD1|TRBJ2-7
TGTGCCAGTAGTGGACAGGGTGCCGGCGAGCAGTACTTC
CASSGQGAGEQYF
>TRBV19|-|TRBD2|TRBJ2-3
TGTGCCAGTAGTATCCGACTTTTAAGGACTAGCGGCACAGATACGCAGTATTTT
CASSIRLLRTSGTDTQYF
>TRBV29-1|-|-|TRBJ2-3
TGCAGCGTTGAAGCAGGTCTTTCGGGGTTCGGCACAGATACGCAGTATTTT
CSVEAGLSGFGTDTQYF